The present entry profiles one T cell receptor beta chain with its context. The data derive from a study of T cell responses to AZD1222 COVID-19 vaccine. V was shortened by 3 bases and J by 2 bases, with 9 bases between the two germline ends. Germline V gives CDR1 SQVTM, CDR2 ANQGSEA. This CDR3 comprises 13 residues. Sequencing used immunoSEQ multiplex PCR; TCRdb keeps in-frame clones, though not all of them. The repertoire consists of 150,000 to 180,000 clones, with 88% occurring once and the leading ten covering 3% to 3.5%. The clonotype comes from an adult in good health. Sequencing was performed on peripheral blood, taken on day 0 of AZD1222 vaccination. The chain is built from TRBV29-1 and TRBJ2-3; D uncertain. The chain's CDR3 is CSVDRVDTDTQYF. CDR3 in DNA: TGCAGCGTTGACCGGGTTGACACAGATACGCAGTATTTT.